This TCR beta chain was recovered during a study of blood T cell repertoires in COVID-19 (dated by TCRdb to about 2020). For the wider study: Samples from collaborators originated in the United States, Italy and Spain and spanned both the acute and convalescent phases of COVID-19. The material from the prospective study consisted of cDNA or gDNA derived from T cells, B-cell-depleted T cells, or PBMCs. Subjects who had been exposed to COVID-19, were actively infected with it, or had recovered from it provided the deeply sampled blood TCRbeta repertoires that made up the dataset. The repertoires were released in a freely available public database meant as a resource for research on the immune response to SARS-CoV-2. The samples were drawn from the first 160 participants of the ongoing ImmuneRACE study and from 1,200 or so subjects provided by 6 global collaborators. The sample metadata nearly always contained a de-identified subject ID, COVID-19 status, age in years and sex. Where HLA class I and class II types were available, the types were taken from metadata supplied by the sample provider, not from assay-based typing. Overall results and qualifications from the work: Clinical and demographic metadata were provided uncurated, with the amount varying by source and participant.

TCRbeta CDR3 regions were amplified from genomic DNA using the immunoSEQ Assay, a bias-controlled multiplex PCR. On the authors' methods: The number of nucleated cells in each sample was estimated by amplification of reference gene primers within the assay. To quantify the absolute abundance of each unique TCRbeta CDR3 rearrangement, sequence reads were collapsed and filtered. Productive Simpson clonality was computed per sample as the square root of Simpson's diversity index over productive rearrangements. TCRdb holds this immuneACCESS table with in-frame rearrangements only. Some clones are missing; in checked studies, unresolved V genes explain under half, and the rest has no known cause. That table is the source of V, J and clone size, and D and trimming were worked out from the DNA. The sample has hundreds of thousands of clones on record, about nine tenths of them singletons. Clones ranked in the top ten supply approximately 7.5% of the sample.

Of note for this clone: Its antigen is still unknown. The record has no base qualities; no much larger clone is one base away.

Reading from cysteine to phenylalanine, the CDR3 counts 14 amino acids. Kept here is only the CDR3 DNA, which spans 42 bases and is read in frame from base 1. V and J are truncated by 1 base and 8 bases respectively, leaving an intervening sequence of 12 bases. Looking up the germline V gene (reference sequence) yields CDR1 LNHNV and CDR2 YYDKDF. A second Seattle source provided samples from volunteer blood donors who had recovered from COVID-19. Collaborating institutions collected whole blood in K2EDTA tubes following their own protocols. For TCRbeta analysis, collaborator samples were shipped as frozen whole blood, as isolated PBMCs, or as DNA extracted from either sample type.

Sequenced material: peripheral blood. The sequence was obtained from a man aged 55 to 70 who had recovered from COVID-19. The chain couples TRBV15 to TRBJ2-1, with an unclear D gene assignment. For the CDR3, the sequence is CATSRGGNTDEQFF. The DNA sequence reads TGTGCCACCAGCAGAGGAGGTAACACGGATGAGCAGTTCTTC.